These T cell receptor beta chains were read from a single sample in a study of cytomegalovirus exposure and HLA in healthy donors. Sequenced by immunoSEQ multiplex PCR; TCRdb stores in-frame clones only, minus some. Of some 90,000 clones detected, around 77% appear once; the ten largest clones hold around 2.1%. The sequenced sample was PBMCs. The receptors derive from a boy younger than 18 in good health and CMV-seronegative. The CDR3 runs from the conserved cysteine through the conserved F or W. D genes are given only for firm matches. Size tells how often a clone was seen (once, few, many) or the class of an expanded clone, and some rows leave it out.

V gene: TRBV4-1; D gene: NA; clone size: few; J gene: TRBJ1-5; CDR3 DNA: TGCGCCAGCAGTCAATTAGGGGATCAGCCCCAGCATTTT; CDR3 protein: CASSQLGDQPQHF
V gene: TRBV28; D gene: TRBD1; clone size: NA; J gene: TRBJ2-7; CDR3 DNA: TGTGCCAGCAGCCGCTGGGACAGGGGCCACGAGCAGTACTTC; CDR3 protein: CASSRWDRGHEQYF
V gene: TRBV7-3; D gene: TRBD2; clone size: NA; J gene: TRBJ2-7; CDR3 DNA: TGTGCCAGCAGCTTACAGGGAGGGGAGCAGTACTTC; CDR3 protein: CASSLQGGEQYF
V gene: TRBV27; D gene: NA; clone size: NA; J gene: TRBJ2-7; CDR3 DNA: TGTGCCAGCAGTTTCCCGACAGGGAGGGAGCAGTACTTC; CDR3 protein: CASSFPTGREQYF
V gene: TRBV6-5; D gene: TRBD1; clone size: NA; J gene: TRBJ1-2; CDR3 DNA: TGTGCCAGCAGATGGGGGACAGGCCTGATCGATGGCTACACCTTC; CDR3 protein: CASRWGTGLIDGYTF
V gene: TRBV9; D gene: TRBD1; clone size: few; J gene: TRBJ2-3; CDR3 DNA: TGTGCCAGCAGCCCGACGATAGGGGGCGTTGGCACAGATACGCAGTATTTT; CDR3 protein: CASSPTIGGVGTDTQYF
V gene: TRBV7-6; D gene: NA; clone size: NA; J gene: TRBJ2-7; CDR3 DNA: TGTGCCAGCAGCTCCCTCCTCCCCCCCCACGAGCAGTACTTC; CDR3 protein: CASSSLLPPHEQYF
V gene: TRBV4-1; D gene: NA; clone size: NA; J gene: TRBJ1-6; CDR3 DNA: TGCGCCAGCAGCCAAGTTCTGGGGCTTAATTCACCCCTCCACTTT; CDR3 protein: CASSQVLGLNSPLHF
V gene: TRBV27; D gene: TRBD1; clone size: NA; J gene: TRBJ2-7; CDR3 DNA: TGTGCCAGCAGTCCCCGGACAGGGGGAATACACTTC; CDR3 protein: CASSPRTGGIHF
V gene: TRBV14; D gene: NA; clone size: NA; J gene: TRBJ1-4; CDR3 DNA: TGTGCCAGCAGCCATGCAGCGGGGGGGCGCCGGGAAAAACTGTTTTTT; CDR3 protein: CASSHAAGGRREKLFF
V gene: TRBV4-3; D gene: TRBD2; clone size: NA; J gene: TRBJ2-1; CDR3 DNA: TGCGCCAGCAGCCAAGAATGGAGGTCTAGCGGGGGGGTATCCTACAATGAGCAGTTCTTC; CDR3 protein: CASSQEWRSSGGVSYNEQFF
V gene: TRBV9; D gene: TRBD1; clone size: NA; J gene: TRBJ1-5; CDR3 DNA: TGTGCCAGCAGCGCCATCGACAGGGATCAGCCCCAGCATTTT; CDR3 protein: CASSAIDRDQPQHF
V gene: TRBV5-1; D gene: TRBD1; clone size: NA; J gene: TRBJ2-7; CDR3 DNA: TGCGCCAGCAGCCCTGGGACAGGTAGCTACGAGCAGTACTTC; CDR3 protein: CASSPGTGSYEQYF
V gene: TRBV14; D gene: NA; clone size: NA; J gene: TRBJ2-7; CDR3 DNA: TGTGCCAGCAGCCAAGATGGAGGGGTCTACGAGCAGTACTTC; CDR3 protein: CASSQDGGVYEQYF
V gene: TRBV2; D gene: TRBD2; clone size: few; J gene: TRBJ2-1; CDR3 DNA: TGTGCCTCGGTAGGAACTAGCGGGAGTTACAATGAGCAGTTCTTC; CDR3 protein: CASVGTSGSYNEQFF
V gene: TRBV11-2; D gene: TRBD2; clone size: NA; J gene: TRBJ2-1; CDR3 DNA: TGTGCCAGCAGGGCCCTAGCGGCCTCCTACAATGAGCAGTTCTTC; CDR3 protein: CASRALAASYNEQFF